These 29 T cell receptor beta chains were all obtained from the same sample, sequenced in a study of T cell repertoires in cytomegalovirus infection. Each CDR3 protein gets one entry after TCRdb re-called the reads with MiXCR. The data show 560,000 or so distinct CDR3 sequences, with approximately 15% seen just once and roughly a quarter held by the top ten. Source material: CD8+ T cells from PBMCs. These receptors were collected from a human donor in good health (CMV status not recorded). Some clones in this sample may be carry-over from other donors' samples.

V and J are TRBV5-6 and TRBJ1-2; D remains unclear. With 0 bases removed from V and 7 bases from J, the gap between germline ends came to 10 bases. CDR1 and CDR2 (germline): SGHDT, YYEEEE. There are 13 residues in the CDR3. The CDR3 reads CASSLGSTSGYTF. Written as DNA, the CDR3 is TGTGCCAGCAGCTTGGGTTCGACCTCTGGCTACACCTTC.

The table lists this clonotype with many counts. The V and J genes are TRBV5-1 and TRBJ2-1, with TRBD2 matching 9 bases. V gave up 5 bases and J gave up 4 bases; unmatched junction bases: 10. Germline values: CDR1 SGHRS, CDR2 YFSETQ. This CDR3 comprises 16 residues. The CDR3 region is CASRLQAGGGYNEQFF. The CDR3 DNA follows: TGCGCCAGCAGACTCCAAGCGGGAGGTGGTTACAATGAGCAGTTCTTC.

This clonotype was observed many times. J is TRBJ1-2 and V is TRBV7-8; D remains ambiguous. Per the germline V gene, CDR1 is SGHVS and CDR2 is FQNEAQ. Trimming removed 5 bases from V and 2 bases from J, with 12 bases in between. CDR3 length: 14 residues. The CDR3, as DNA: TGTGCCAGCAGCACGGTTCCCGGGAACTATGGCTACACCTTC. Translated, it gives CASSTVPGNYGYTF.

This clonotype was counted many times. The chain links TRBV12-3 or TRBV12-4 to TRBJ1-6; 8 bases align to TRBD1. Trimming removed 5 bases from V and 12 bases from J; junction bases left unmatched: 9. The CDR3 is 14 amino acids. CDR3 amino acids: CASSPPGTGRPLHF. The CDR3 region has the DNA TGTGCCAGCAGTCCCCCCGGGACAGGACGACCCCTCCACTTT.

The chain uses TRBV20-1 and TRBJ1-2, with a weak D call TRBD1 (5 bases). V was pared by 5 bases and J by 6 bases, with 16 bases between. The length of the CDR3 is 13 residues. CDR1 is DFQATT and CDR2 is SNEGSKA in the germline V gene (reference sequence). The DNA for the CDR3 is TGCAGTGCTGGAAGGGGAGGTCGGGATGGCTACACCTTC. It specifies CSAGRGGRDGYTF.

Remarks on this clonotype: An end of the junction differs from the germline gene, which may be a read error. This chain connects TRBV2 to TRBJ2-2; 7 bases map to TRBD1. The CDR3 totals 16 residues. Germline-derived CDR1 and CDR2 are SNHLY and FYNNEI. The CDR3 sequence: CANSDKAKQGTGELFF. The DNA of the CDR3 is TGTGCCAACAGTGATAAGGCAAAACAGGGGACCGGGGAGCTGTTTTTT.

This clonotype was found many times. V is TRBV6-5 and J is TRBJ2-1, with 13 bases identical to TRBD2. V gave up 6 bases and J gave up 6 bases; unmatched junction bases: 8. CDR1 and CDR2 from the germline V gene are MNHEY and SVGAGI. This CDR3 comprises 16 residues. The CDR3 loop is CASRGTSGVVSNEQFF. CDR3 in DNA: TGTGCCAGCAGAGGGACTAGCGGGGTAGTCTCCAATGAGCAGTTCTTC.

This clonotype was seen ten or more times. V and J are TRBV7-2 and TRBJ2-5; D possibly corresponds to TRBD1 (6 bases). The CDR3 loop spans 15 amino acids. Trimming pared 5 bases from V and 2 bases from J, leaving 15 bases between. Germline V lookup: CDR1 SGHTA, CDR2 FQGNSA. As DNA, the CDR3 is TGTGCCAGCAGCGACAGACAGGAACCTCAAGAGACCCAGTACTTC. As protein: CASSDRQEPQETQYF.

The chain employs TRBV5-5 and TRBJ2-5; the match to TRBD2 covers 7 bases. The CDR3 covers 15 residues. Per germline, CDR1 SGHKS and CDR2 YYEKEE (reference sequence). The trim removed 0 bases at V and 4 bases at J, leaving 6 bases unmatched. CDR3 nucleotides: TGTGCCAGCAGCTTGGGCGGGAGAAGAGGAGAGACCCAGTACTTC. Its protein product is CASSLGGRRGETQYF.

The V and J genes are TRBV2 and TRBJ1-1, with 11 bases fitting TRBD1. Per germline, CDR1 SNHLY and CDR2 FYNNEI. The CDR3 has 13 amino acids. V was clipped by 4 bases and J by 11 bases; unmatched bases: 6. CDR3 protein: CASSGTGGGGAFF. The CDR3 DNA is TGTGCCAGCAGTGGGACAGGGGGCGGGGGGGCTTTCTTT.

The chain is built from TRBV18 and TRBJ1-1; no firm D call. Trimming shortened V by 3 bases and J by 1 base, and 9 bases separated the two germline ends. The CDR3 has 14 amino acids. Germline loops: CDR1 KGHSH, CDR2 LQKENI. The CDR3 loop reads CASSPEEANTEAFF. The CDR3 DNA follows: TGTGCCAGCTCACCTGAAGAGGCGAACACTGAAGCTTTCTTT.

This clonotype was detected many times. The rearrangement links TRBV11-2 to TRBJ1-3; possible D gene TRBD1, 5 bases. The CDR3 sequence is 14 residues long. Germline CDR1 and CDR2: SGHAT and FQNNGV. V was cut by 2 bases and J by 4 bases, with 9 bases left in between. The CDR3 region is CASSLWDEGNTIYF. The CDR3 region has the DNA TGTGCCAGCAGCTTATGGGACGAGGGAAACACCATATATTTT.

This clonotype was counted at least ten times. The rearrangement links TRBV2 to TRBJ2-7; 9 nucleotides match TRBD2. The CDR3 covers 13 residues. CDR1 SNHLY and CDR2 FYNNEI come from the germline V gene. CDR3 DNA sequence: TGTGGAACGAAGGGTAGCGGGAGATACGAGCAGTACTTC. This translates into CGTKGSGRYEQYF. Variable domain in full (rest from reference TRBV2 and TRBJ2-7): EPEVTQTPSHQVTQMGQEVILRCVPISNHLYFYWYRQILGQKVEFLVSFYNNEISEKSEIFDDQFSVERPDGSNFTLKIRSTKLEDSAMYFCGTKGSGRYEQYFGPGTRLTVT.

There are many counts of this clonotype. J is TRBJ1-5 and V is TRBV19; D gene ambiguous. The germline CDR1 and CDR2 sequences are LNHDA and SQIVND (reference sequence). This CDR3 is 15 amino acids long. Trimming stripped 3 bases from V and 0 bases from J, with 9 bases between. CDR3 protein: CASSMVLSSNQPQHF. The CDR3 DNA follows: TGTGCCAGTAGTATGGTACTATCTAGCAATCAGCCCCAGCATTTT. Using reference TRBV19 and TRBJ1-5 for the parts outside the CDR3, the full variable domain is DGGITQSPKYLFRKEGQNVTLSCEQNLNHDAMYWYRQDPGQGLRLIYYSQIVNDFQKGDIAEGYSVSREKKESFPLTVTSAQKNPTAFYLCASSMVLSSNQPQHFGDGTRLSIL.

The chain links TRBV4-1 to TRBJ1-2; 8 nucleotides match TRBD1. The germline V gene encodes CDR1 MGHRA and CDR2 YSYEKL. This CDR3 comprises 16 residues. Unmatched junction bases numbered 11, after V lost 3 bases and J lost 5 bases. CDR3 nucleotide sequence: TGCGCCAGCAGCCAGGAGAACAGGGGGTTAAAGTATGGCTACACCTTC. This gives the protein CASSQENRGLKYGYTF.

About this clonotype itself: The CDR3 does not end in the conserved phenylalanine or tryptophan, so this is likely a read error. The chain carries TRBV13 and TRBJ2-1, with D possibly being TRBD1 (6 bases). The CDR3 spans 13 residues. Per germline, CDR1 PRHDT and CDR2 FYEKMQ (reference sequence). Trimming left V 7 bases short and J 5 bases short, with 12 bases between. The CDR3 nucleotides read TGTGCCAGCATGGGGGCGGGCGACAATGAGCAGTTCTTA. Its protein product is CASMGAGDNEQFL.

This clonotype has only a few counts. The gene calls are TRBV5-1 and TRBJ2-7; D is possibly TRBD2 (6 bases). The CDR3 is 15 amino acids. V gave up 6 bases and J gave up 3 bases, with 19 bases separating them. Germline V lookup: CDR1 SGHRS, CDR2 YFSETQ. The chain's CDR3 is CASKVTEGTYYEQYF. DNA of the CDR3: TGCGCCAGCAAAGTGACGGAGGGGACCTACTACGAGCAGTACTTC.

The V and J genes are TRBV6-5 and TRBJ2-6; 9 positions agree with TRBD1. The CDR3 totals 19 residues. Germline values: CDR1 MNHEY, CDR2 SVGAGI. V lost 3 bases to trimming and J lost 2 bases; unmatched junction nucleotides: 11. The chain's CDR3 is CASSYWGDRDFPGANVLTF. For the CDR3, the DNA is TGTGCCAGCAGTTATTGGGGGGACAGGGACTTCCCTGGGGCCAACGTCCTGACTTTC.

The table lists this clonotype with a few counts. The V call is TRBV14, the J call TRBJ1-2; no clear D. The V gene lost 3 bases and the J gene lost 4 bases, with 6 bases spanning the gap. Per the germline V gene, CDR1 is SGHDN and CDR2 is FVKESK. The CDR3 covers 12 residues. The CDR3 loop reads CASSQEIYGYTF. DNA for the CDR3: TGTGCCAGCAGCCAGGAGATCTATGGCTACACCTTC. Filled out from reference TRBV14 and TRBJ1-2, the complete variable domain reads EAGVTQFPSHSVIEKGQTVTLRCDPISGHDNLYWYRRVMGKEIKFLLHFVKESKQDESGMPNNRFLAERTGGTYSTLKVQPAELEDSGVYFCASSQEIYGYTFGSGTRLTVV.

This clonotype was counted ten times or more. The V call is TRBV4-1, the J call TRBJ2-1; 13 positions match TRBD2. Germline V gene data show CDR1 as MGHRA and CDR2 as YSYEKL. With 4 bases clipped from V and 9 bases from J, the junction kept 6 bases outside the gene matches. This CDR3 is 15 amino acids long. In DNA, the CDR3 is TGCGCCAGCAGCCCCACTAGCGGGAGGGCCGTTGAGCAGTTCTTC. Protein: CASSPTSGRAVEQFF.

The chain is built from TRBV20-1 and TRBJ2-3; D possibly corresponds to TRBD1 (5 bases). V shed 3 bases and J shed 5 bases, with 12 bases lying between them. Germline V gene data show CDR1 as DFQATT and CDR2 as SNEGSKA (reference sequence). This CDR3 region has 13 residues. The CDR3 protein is CSASAGLRDTQYF. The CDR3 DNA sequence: TGCAGTGCTAGTGCAGGGTTGAGAGATACGCAGTATTTT.

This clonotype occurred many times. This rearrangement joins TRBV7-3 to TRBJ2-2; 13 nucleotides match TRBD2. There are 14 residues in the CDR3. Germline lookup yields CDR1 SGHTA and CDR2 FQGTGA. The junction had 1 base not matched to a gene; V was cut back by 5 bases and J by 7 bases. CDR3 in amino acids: CASSRTSGSGELFF. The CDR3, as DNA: TGTGCCAGCAGCCGGACTAGCGGGAGCGGGGAGCTGTTTTTT.

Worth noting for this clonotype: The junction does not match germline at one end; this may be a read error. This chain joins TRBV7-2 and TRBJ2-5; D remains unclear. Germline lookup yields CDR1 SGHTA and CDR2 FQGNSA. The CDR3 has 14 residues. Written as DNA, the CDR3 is TGTGCAAGCAGCTTAGATTGGGTGCAAGAGACCCAGTACTTC. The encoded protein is CASSLDWVQETQYF. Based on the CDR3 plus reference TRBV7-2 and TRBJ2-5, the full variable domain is GAGVSQSPSNKVTEKGKDVELRCDPISGHTALYWYRQSLGQGLEFLIYFQGNSAPDKSGLPSDRFSAERTGGSVSTLTIQRTQQEDSAVYLCASSLDWVQETQYFGPGTRLLVL.

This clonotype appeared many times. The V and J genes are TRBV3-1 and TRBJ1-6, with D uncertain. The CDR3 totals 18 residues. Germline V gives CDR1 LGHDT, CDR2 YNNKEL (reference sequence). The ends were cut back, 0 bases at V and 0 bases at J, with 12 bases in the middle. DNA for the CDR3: TGTGCCAGCAGCCAAGATTCGGCGGAAAGCTCCTATAATTCACCCCTCCACTTT. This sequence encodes CASSQDSAESSYNSPLHF.

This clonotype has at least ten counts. The CDR3 sequence: CASKENPGTVTYEQYF. In DNA form, the CDR3 reads TGTGCCAGCAAAGAAAATCCCGGGACAGTAACCTACGAGCAGTACTTC. The gene calls are TRBV27 and TRBJ2-7; TRBD1 aligns across 7 bases. The germline gives CDR1 MNHEY, CDR2 SMNVEV (reference sequence). This CDR3 region has 16 residues. V lost 7 bases, J lost 2 bases, and 14 bases stayed unmatched.

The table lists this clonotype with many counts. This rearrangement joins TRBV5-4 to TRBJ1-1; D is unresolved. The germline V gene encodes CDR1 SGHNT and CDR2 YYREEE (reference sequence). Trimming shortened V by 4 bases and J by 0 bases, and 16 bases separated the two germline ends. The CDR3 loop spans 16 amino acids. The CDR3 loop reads CASSPEKYRMNTEAFF. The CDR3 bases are TGTGCCAGCAGCCCAGAGAAGTATAGGATGAACACTGAAGCTTTCTTT.

The CDR3 is CASSESSAGVLMNTEAFF. The CDR3 nucleotides are TGTGCCAGCAGTGAATCATCGGCAGGGGTATTAATGAACACTGAAGCTTTCTTT. The chain joins TRBV25-1 to TRBJ1-1; D might be TRBD1 (6 bases). Germline V lookup: CDR1 MGHDK, CDR2 SYGVNS. V was shortened by 1 base and J by 0 bases, with 18 bases between the two germline ends. The CDR3 length is 18 residues.

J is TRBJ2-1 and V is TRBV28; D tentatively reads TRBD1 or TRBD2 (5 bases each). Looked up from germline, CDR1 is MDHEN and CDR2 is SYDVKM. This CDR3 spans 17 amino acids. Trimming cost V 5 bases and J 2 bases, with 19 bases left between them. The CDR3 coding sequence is TGTGCCAGCAGTACCAAACACCGGGACGGAGCCTACAATGAGCAGTTCTTC. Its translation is CASSTKHRDGAYNEQFF.

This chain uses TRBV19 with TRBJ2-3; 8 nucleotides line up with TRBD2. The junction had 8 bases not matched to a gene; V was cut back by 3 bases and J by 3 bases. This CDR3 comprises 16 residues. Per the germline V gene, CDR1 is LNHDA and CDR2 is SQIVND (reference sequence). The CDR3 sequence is CASSISGGRRTDTQYF. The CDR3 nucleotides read TGTGCCAGTAGTATTTCCGGCGGGAGGAGGACAGATACGCAGTATTTT.